This is a list of T cell receptor beta chains from one sample in a study of STAT5B mutations in CD4+ large granular lymphocyte leukemia. Clones were sequenced by immunoSEQ multiplex PCR, and TCRdb holds only the in-frame ones, with some missing. The sample has 30,000 or so clones, approximately 80% seen once. Sequencing input: CD4+ T cells from blood buffy coats. The receptor source for this set is a human donor in good health. CDR3s include the opening cysteine and the closing phenylalanine or tryptophan. A D gene is named only where the DNA matches it firmly. Rows give clone size only sometimes, using once, few, many, or a class for an expanded clone.

-	-	TRBV18	TRBJ1-4	TGTGCCAGCTCACCACCCCCCGGGCGGGGCGAAAAACTGTTTTTT	CASSPPPGRGEKLFF
-	-	TRBV19	TRBJ1-3	TGTGCCAGTAGTATAGTGGTTACTGGAAACACCATATATTTT	CASSIVVTGNTIYF
-	-	TRBV7-2	TRBJ1-2	TGTGCCAGCAGCTTAGACCTAAACTATGGCTACACCTTC	CASSLDLNYGYTF
-	-	TRBV18	TRBJ2-6	TGTGCCAGCTCACCTCGCGAATCTGGGGCCAACGTCCTGACTTTC	CASSPRESGANVLTF
-	-	TRBV6-5	TRBJ1-1	TGTGCCAGCAGTTACGTCGGTAGTGACACTGAAGCTTTCTTT	CASSYVGSDTEAFF
-	-	TRBV7-3	TRBJ2-3	TGTGCCAGCAGCGCGAGAGCCACCACAGATACGCAGTATTTT	CASSARATTDTQYF
-	-	TRBV28	TRBJ1-4	TGTGCCAGCAGTTTTGGGGGCCGCGGTGAAAAACTGTTTTTT	CASSFGGRGEKLFF
-	TRBD2	TRBV27	TRBJ2-7	TGTGCCAGCACCAGGAGTAGCGGGAGGCTCTACGAGCAGTACTTC	CASTRSSGRLYEQYF
few	TRBD1	TRBV15	TRBJ1-1	TGTGCCACCAGCACCCACAGGGGGAACACTGAAGCTTTCTTT	CATSTHRGNTEAFF
few	-	TRBV2	TRBJ2-1	TGTGCCAGCTCCGCAGGGGGGAATGAGCAGTTCTTC	CASSAGGNEQFF
-	TRBD1	TRBV4-1	TRBJ2-5	TGCGCCAGCAGCCAGGGGACAGGGAACGCAGAGACCCAGTACTTC	CASSQGTGNAETQYF
-	TRBD1	TRBV12-5	TRBJ2-2	TGTGCTAGTGGTTTGTTATCCGGGACAGGTCGTTTCGTAGTGAACACCGGGGAGCTGTTTTTT	CASGLLSGTGRFVVNTGELFF
-	TRBD2	TRBV28	TRBJ2-3	TGTGCCAGCAACCCTAGCGGGAGGTATAAGGCAGATACGCAGTATTTT	CASNPSGRYKADTQYF
-	-	TRBV9	TRBJ2-2	TGTGCCAGCTCCCGGGACCACGACACCGGGGAGCTGTTTTTT	CASSRDHDTGELFF
-	TRBD1	TRBV19	TRBJ2-3	TGTGCCAGTAGTACTCACGGGACAGGCCACACAGATACGCAGTATTTT	CASSTHGTGHTDTQYF
-	-	TRBV11-2	TRBJ2-6	TGTGCCAGCAGCTTAGTGGTCTCTGGGGCCAACGTCCTGACTTTC	CASSLVVSGANVLTF
-	-	TRBV6-6	TRBJ2-2	TGTGCCAGCAGCCACGACTACACCCGGCCCGGGGAGCTGTTTTTT	CASSHDYTRPGELFF
-	-	TRBV27	TRBJ2-7	TGTGCCAGCACCTACCTACCCCGACAGTACTTC	CASTYLPRQYF
once	-	TRBV9	TRBJ2-1	TGTGCCAGCAGCGTAGGGGCTGGCGATGAGCAGTTCTTC	CASSVGAGDEQFF
-	-	TRBV28	TRBJ1-1	TGTGCCAGCAGTTCCTACAGGGTAGACACTGAAGCTTTCTTT	CASSSYRVDTEAFF
once	TRBD2	TRBV5-4	TRBJ2-7	TGTGCCAGCAGCTTCCCGGGAGGCGACGAGCAGTACTTC	CASSFPGGDEQYF
once	-	TRBV6-1	TRBJ1-5	TGTGCCAGCATGAGGACCTGGGGCGGCAATCAGCCCCAGCATTTT	CASMRTWGGNQPQHF
-	TRBD1	TRBV7-2	TRBJ1-1	TGTGCCAGCAGCACCGACAGGGGGAGCCTTGAAGCTTTCTTT	CASSTDRGSLEAFF
-	-	TRBV5-8	TRBJ1-2	TGTGCCAGCAGCTTGGGGGTCAGTCTCTATGGCTACACCTTC	CASSLGVSLYGYTF
-	-	TRBV5-4	TRBJ2-2	TGTGCCAGCAGCTTGGTTTTTGGGGACACCGGGGAGCTGTTTTTT	CASSLVFGDTGELFF
-	-	TRBV28	TRBJ1-2	TGTGCCAGCAGTTTATCCCCTATAGATGGCTACACCTTC	CASSLSPIDGYTF
-	-	TRBV19	TRBJ1-5	TGTGCCAGTAGTATCGGCAGGGACAGCAATCAGCCCCAGCATTTT	CASSIGRDSNQPQHF
once	TRBD2	TRBV6-1	TRBJ2-7	TGTGCCGCGGCACTTGCTAGCGGATCCTACGGGCAGTACTTC	CAAALASGSYGQYF
-	TRBD2	TRBV5-4	TRBJ2-5	TGTGCCAGCAGCTTGGGTGGGACTAGCGGGGGGGAGACCCAGTACTTC	CASSLGGTSGGETQYF
once	TRBD1	TRBV27	TRBJ2-7	TGTGCCAGCACTTCCGGGACAGGGGGCGACGAGCAGTACTTC	CASTSGTGGDEQYF
-	-	TRBV27	TRBJ2-7	TGTGCCAGCAGTTCCCTATCAAGGACGCTCTCCTACGAGCAGTACTTC	CASSSLSRTLSYEQYF
few	TRBD1	TRBV19	TRBJ1-5	TGTGCCAGTAGTTCCCGACAGGGCCAGCCCCAGCATTTT	CASSSRQGQPQHF
-	-	TRBV5-1	TRBJ2-3	TGCGCCAGCAGCTTGGACGGCGCCAGCACAGATACGCAGTATTTT	CASSLDGASTDTQYF
-	-	TRBV5-1	TRBJ2-1	TGCGCCAGCAGCTTGTCGACAGCTCGAAATGAGCAGTTCTTC	CASSLSTARNEQFF
-	TRBD1	TRBV19	TRBJ1-4	TGTGCCAGTAGTGGCCCGGACAGGGCAACTAATGAAAAACTGTTTTTT	CASSGPDRATNEKLFF
-	-	TRBV28	TRBJ1-5	TGTGCCAGCAGCATTATTCCGGGACACCCGGAAGGCAATCAGCCCCAGCATTTT	CASSIIPGHPEGNQPQHF
-	-	TRBV5-1	TRBJ2-3	TGCGCCAGCAGCGAGGACCTTACCACAGATACGCAGTATTTT	CASSEDLTTDTQYF
-	-	TRBV19	TRBJ2-5	TGTGCCAGTAGTCCTGGGGGGTTGGCCCAAGAGACCCAGTACTTC	CASSPGGLAQETQYF
few	-	TRBV11-2	TRBJ1-1	TGTGCCGGGCGACGGGGGAACACTGAAGCTTTCTTT	CAGRRGNTEAFF
few	-	TRBV2	TRBJ1-5	TGTGCCAGCAGTTATTCCTCAGGGATCTCCCAGCCCCAGCATTTT	CASSYSSGISQPQHF
-	-	TRBV7-7	TRBJ2-1	TGTGCTAGCAGCTTAGCAGCCACTGATGAGCAGTTCTTC	CASSLAATDEQFF
-	-	TRBV7-9	TRBJ2-3	TGTGCCAGCACACGGGGGTTCACAGATACGCAGTATTTT	CASTRGFTDTQYF
-	TRBD2	TRBV6-1	TRBJ2-2	TGTGCCAGCAGTCCACTAGCGGCCAACACCGGGGAGCTGTTTTTT	CASSPLAANTGELFF
once	TRBD2	TRBV5-1	TRBJ2-5	TGCGCCAGCCGAGGTGGACTAGCGGGGGTGGAGACCCAGTACTTC	CASRGGLAGVETQYF
-	TRBD1	TRBV27	TRBJ2-4	TGTGCCAGCGCGTTGGACAGGGGGCAAGAAAACATTCAGTACTTC	CASALDRGQENIQYF
few	-	TRBV13	TRBJ1-1	TGTGCCAGCAGCTCCATACCGGGACGGCCGAACACTGAAGCTTTCTTT	CASSSIPGRPNTEAFF
-	-	TRBV7-9	TRBJ2-7	TGTGCCAGCAGCTTGGGAGGTCTCTCCTACGAGCAGTACTTC	CASSLGGLSYEQYF
-	-	TRBV7-2	TRBJ2-5	TGTGCCAGCAGCTTCAGACCAGGGGCCCAGTACTTC	CASSFRPGAQYF
few	-	TRBV19	TRBJ2-2	TGTGCCAGTGAGCGAGGCGGGGAGCTGTTTTTT	CASERGGELFF
-	-	TRBV19	TRBJ2-5	TGTGCCAGTAGTATAGGGGCCGGGGTTACGGAGACCCAGTACTTC	CASSIGAGVTETQYF
-	-	TRBV5-1	TRBJ1-4	TGCGCCAGCAGCCCAGAGGGGGAAAATGAAAAACTGTTTTTT	CASSPEGENEKLFF
-	-	TRBV5-4	TRBJ1-2	TGTGCCAGCAGCTTGGAGGTGGCTAGCTATGGCTACACCTTC	CASSLEVASYGYTF
-	-	TRBV5-1	TRBJ1-5	TGCGCCAGCAGCTTGGAGGGGGGTGGACAGCCCCAGCATTTT	CASSLEGGGQPQHF